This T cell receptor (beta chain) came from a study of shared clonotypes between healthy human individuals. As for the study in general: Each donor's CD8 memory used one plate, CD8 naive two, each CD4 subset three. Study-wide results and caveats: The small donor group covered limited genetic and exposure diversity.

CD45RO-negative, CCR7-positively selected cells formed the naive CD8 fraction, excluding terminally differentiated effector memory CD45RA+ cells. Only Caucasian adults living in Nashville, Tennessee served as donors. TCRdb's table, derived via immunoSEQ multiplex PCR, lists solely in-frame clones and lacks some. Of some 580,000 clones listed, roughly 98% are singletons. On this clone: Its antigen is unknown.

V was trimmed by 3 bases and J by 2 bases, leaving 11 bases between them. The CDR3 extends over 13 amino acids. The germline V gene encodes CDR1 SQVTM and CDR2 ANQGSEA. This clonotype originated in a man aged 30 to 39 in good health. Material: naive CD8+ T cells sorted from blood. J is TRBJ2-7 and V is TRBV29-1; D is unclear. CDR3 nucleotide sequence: TGCAGCGTTGAGGCAGATCTCCCCTACGAGCAGTACTTC. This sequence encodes CSVEADLPYEQYF.